The 3 T cell receptor beta chains reported below all come from one sample, sequenced in a study of cytomegalovirus exposure and HLA in healthy donors. It was with 60 Vbeta and 13 Jbeta primers that the PCR ran. The assay was immunoSEQ multiplex PCR, and TCRdb's table has in-frame clones only and misses some. The table for this sample gives tens of thousands of clones. The sample was PBMCs. The source of these receptors is a woman aged 35 to 49 in good health and CMV-seropositive.

For this clone: Different DNA sequences within this sample yield the same CDR3. The chain uses TRBV6-5 and TRBJ2-7; D is perhaps TRBD2 (5 bases). Germline V gene sequence: CDR1 MNHEY, CDR2 SVGAGI. This CDR3 contains 16 residues. The ends were cut back, 0 bases at V and 3 bases at J, with 15 bases in the middle. The CDR3 bases are TGTGCCAGCAGTTACTCGAGTCTCGGAGGTTTCTACGAGCAGTACTTC. As protein: CASSYSSLGGFYEQYF.

The rearrangement joins TRBV19 to TRBJ1-1, with unresolved D. The CDR3 is 13 residues long. Germline V gene sequence: CDR1 LNHDA, CDR2 SQIVND (reference sequence). Trimming left V 4 bases short and J 4 bases short, with 10 bases between. CDR3 amino acids: CASSNKGATEAFF. For the CDR3, the DNA is TGTGCCAGTAGTAACAAGGGAGCCACTGAAGCTTTCTTT.

The chain combines TRBV7-2 with TRBJ1-5; maybe TRBD1 (5 bases). CDR3 length equals 14 residues. CDR1 is SGHTA and CDR2 is FQGNSA in the germline V gene. V was trimmed by 5 bases and J by 4 bases, leaving 12 bases between them. CDR3: CASSADGGNQPQHF. CDR3 coding DNA: TGTGCCAGCAGCGCGGACGGGGGGAATCAGCCCCAGCATTTT.